The TCR beta chain under discussion was sequenced for a study of cytomegalovirus exposure and HLA in healthy donors. The CDR3 spans 18 residues. Per the germline V gene, CDR1 is SGHTA and CDR2 is FQGNSA. V shed 3 bases, J shed 5 bases, and the junction held 13 bases outside the gene matches. On this clone itself: What it recognizes is unknown.

Study-wide findings and caveats: Likely technical artifact: a cluster of highly shared sequence variants.

It was with 60 Vbeta and 13 Jbeta primers that the PCR ran. The repertoire was sequenced with immunoSEQ multiplex PCR; TCRdb's copy has only in-frame clones and lacks some. The table has approximately 77,000 clones, over 60% seen once; the top ten hold 4% to 5.5%. This receptor was taken from a man aged 40-49 years in good health and CMV-seronegative. Sequencing was carried out using PBMCs. The gene calls are TRBV7-2 and TRBJ2-2; 9 positions agree with TRBD2. The CDR3 loop reads CASSFDGGRVGSTGELFF. In DNA form, the CDR3 reads TGTGCCAGCAGCTTTGATGGCGGGAGGGTAGGATCGACCGGGGAGCTGTTTTTT.